Included here is one T cell receptor (beta chain) sequence, with context. The data stem from a study of beta chain features in type 1 diabetes. TCRB transcripts that were expressed got sequenced, as all of the isolated RNA had been reverse transcribed. The protocol was immunoSEQ multiplex PCR, while the TCRdb copy is restricted to in-frame clones and leaves out a portion. Among under 400,000 clones listed, roughly 21% were seen once. Germline loops: CDR1 GTSNPN, CDR2 SVGIG (reference sequence). J was trimmed by 6 bases and V by 2 bases; bases with no gene match: 3. The CDR3 is 15 residues long. CD4+ cells of the naive, central memory, regulatory and stem cell-like memory types were sorted via CD45RO/CCR7/CD25/CD127/CD95/CD27.

The V gene is TRBV30, the J gene TRBJ2-1; 14 bases agree with TRBD2. This sequence was found in a woman under 30 in good health. Sequenced: naive CD4+ T cells from blood. This chain's CDR3 is CAWSFGTSGGNEQFF. CDR3 bases: TGTGCCTGGAGTTTCGGGACTAGCGGGGGCAATGAGCAGTTCTTC. Combining the CDR3 with reference TRBV30 and TRBJ2-1 gives the whole variable domain SQTIHQWPATLVQPVGSPLSLECTVEGTSNPNLYWYRQAAGRGLQLLFYSVGIGQISSEVPQNLSASRPQDRQFILSSKKLLLSDSGFYLCAWSFGTSGGNEQFFGPGTRLTVL.